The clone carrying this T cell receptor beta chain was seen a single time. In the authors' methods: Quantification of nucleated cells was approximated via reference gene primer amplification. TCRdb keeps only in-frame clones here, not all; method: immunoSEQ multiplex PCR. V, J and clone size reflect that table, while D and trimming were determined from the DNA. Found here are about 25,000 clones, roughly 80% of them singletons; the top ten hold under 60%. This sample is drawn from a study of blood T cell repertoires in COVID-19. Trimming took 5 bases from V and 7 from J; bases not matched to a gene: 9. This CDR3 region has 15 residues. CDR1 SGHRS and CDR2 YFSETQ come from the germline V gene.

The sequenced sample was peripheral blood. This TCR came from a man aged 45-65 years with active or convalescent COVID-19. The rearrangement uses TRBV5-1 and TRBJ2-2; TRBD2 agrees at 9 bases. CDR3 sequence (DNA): TGCGCCAGCAGACTGGCCGAACTAGCGGGCGGGGAGCTGTTTTTT. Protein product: CASRLAELAGGELFF.